These 22 T cell receptor beta chains share one sample of origin, sequenced in a study of blood T cell repertoires in COVID-19. Only in-frame clones appear in the TCRdb table, and some are missing; sequencing was by immunoSEQ multiplex PCR. The data contain roughly 410,000 clones, roughly 86% of them singletons. Sequenced: peripheral blood. Source of these receptors: a woman aged 60 to 75 with COVID-19, enrolled during active disease.

J is TRBJ1-4 and V is TRBV18, with D unclear. This CDR3 has 13 amino acids. Germline CDR1 is KGHSH and CDR2 is LQKENI. Deletions cut 0 bases from V and 14 bases from J, with 13 bases between. Here the CDR3 reads CASSPPYEGNLFF. In DNA form, the CDR3 reads TGTGCCAGCTCACCACCCTACGAGGGTAATCTGTTTTTT.

With regard to this clone: Other DNA sequences of this sample code for an identical CDR3. The rearrangement uses TRBV9 and TRBJ2-3; TRBD1 is a possible D gene (6 bases). This CDR3 has 15 residues. CDR1 is SGDLS, CDR2 YYNGEE, per germline. V dropped 2 bases and J dropped 1 base, with 11 bases sitting between them. The CDR3: CASSVGKGGTDTQYF. The CDR3 nucleotides are TGTGCCAGCAGCGTGGGGAAGGGGGGCACAGATACGCAGTATTTT.

The rearrangement joins TRBV30 to TRBJ1-1; 8 positions match TRBD1. CDR1 GTSNPN and CDR2 SVGIG come from the germline V gene (reference sequence). There are 15 residues in the CDR3. Trimming cost V 4 bases and J 5 bases; bases outside gene matches: 12. CDR3 DNA sequence: TGTGCCTGGACGGGCTACAGGGGGAGGAGGACTGAAGCTTTCTTT. Protein: CAWTGYRGRRTEAFF.

The V call is TRBV7-9, the J call TRBJ1-1; tentative D call: TRBD1 (6 bases). The V end was cut by 1 base, the J end by 3 bases, with 6 bases between. CDR1 is SEHNR and CDR2 is FQNEAQ in the germline V gene (reference sequence). The CDR3 contains 13 residues. CDR3 sequence (DNA): TGTGCCAGCAGCTTAGAGGGGGACACTGAAGCTTTCTTT. This codes for CASSLEGDTEAFF.

The chain recombines TRBV24-1 with TRBJ2-7; a weak D match, TRBD2 (5 bases). CDR1 and CDR2 from the germline V gene are KGHDR and SFDVKD. The CDR3 is 13 amino acids. Trimming stripped 4 bases from V and 0 bases from J, with 6 bases between. CDR3 amino acids: CATSEAGSYEQYF. CDR3 bases: TGTGCCACCAGTGAGGCGGGCTCCTACGAGCAGTACTTC.

The DNA for the CDR3 is TGTGCCAGCTCTACAGCCAGGGACACAGATACGCAGTATTTT. This codes for CASSTARDTDTQYF. The genes are TRBV11-2 and TRBJ2-3; tentatively, D is TRBD1 (5 bases). The CDR3 covers 14 residues. V lost 8 bases to trimming and J lost 2 bases, with 14 bases between them. Germline V gives CDR1 SGHAT, CDR2 FQNNGV. The entire variable domain, with the rest obtained from reference TRBV11-2 and TRBJ2-3, is as follows: EAGVAQSPRYKIIEKRQSVAFWCNPISGHATLYWYQQILGQGPKLLIQFQNNGVVDDSQLPKDRFSAERLKGVDSTLKIQPAKLEDSAVYLCASSTARDTDTQYFGPGTRLTVL.

V usage is TRBV6-5 and J usage is TRBJ1-1; D possibly corresponds to TRBD1 (6 bases). Trimming took off 6 bases at V and 1 base at J, with 12 bases between the two ends. The CDR3 sequence is 14 residues long. Germline assignment: CDR1 MNHEY and CDR2 SVGAGI. The CDR3: CASRPGQSNTEAFF. CDR3 coding DNA: TGTGCCAGCAGACCAGGACAGTCGAACACTGAAGCTTTCTTT.

The chain combines TRBV5-1 with TRBJ1-4; no firm D call. The CDR3 contains 15 residues. The V end was cut by 4 bases, the J end by 0 bases, with 10 bases between. Germline CDR1 is SGHRS and CDR2 is YFSETQ. CDR3: CASSGSRSTNEKLFF. DNA of the CDR3: TGCGCCAGCAGCGGCTCCCGATCAACTAATGAAAAACTGTTTTTT.

The rearrangement joins TRBV9 to TRBJ1-2, with 9 bases aligning to TRBD1. V gave up 4 bases and J gave up 0 bases; unmatched junction bases: 7. Germline CDR1 reads SGDLS; CDR2 reads YYNGEE. The CDR3 is 16 amino acids. CDR3: CASSKGQGPANYGYTF. As DNA, the CDR3 is TGTGCCAGCAGCAAGGGACAGGGACCGGCTAACTATGGCTACACCTTC. The full variable domain, completed using reference TRBV9 and TRBJ1-2, is DSGVTQTPKHLITATGQRVTLRCSPRSGDLSVYWYQQSLDQGLQFLIQYYNGEERAKGNILERFSAQQFPDLHSELNLSSLELGDSALYFCASSKGQGPANYGYTFGSGTRLTVV.

The gene calls are TRBV7-2 and TRBJ1-2; unclear D gene. V was pared by 2 bases and J by 0 bases, with 10 bases between. Germline V CDR1 and CDR2: SGHTA, FQGNSA. CDR3 length: 15 residues. The CDR3 is CASSLYVSANYGYTF. The CDR3 DNA sequence: TGTGCCAGCAGCTTATACGTCTCAGCTAACTATGGCTACACCTTC.

J is TRBJ2-7 and V is TRBV7-8; the D gene is possibly TRBD2 (7 bases). Trimming took 4 bases from V and 1 from J, leaving 17 bases between them. CDR3 size: 16 residues. Looked up from germline, CDR1 is SGHVS and CDR2 is FQNEAQ. The CDR3 nucleotides are TGTGCCAGCAGCTCCTCCTTAGGGGGGGGATCCTACGAGCAGTACTTC. As protein: CASSSSLGGGSYEQYF. Drawing the rest from reference TRBV7-8 and TRBJ2-7, the complete variable domain is GAGVSQSPRYKVAKRGQDVALRCDPISGHVSLFWYQQALGQGPEFLTYFQNEAQLDKSGLPSDRFFAERPEGSVSTLKIQRTQQEDSAVYLCASSSSLGGGSYEQYFGPGTRLTVT.

The chain carries TRBV5-1 and TRBJ1-1; D is perhaps TRBD1 (5 bases). V gave up 2 bases and J gave up 2 bases, with 16 bases separating them. The germline CDR1 and CDR2 sequences are SGHRS and YFSETQ. The CDR3 has 16 amino acids. The CDR3 region is CASSLSLRGVNTEAFF. In DNA form, the CDR3 reads TGCGCCAGCAGCTTATCCCTGCGGGGGGTTAACACTGAAGCTTTCTTT.

The V gene is TRBV5-1, the J gene TRBJ2-2; D may be TRBD2 (6 bases). Germline V gene sequence: CDR1 SGHRS, CDR2 YFSETQ. V was trimmed by 1 base and J by 8 bases, leaving 18 bases between them. CDR3 length: 16 amino acids. The CDR3 bases are TGCGCCAGCAGCTTGACGGGGACTCCCAAGACGGGGGAGCTGTTTTTT. It codes for CASSLTGTPKTGELFF.

V is TRBV18 and J is TRBJ2-7; TRBD2 matches 12 bases. The germline gives CDR1 KGHSH, CDR2 LQKENI. Trimming at V came to 10 bases and at J to 8 bases, leaving 12 bases not matched to a gene. The CDR3 loop spans 14 amino acids. The DNA for the CDR3 is TGTGCCACCCTTGAAGCACTAGCGGGGGGCAAGCAGTACTTC. As protein: CATLEALAGGKQYF.

The chain employs TRBV30 and TRBJ1-6; 7 bases are a match to TRBD1. The germline V gene has CDR1 GTSNPN and CDR2 SVGIG (reference sequence). The CDR3 contains 13 residues. Trimming cost V 6 bases and J 4 bases; bases outside gene matches: 3. CDR3 in amino acids: CACKGQYNSPLHF. The CDR3 bases are TGTGCCTGCAAGGGACAGTATAATTCACCCCTCCACTTT.

This chain joins TRBV5-4 and TRBJ1-1; tentatively, D is TRBD1 (6 bases). Trimming pared 3 bases from V and 0 bases from J, leaving 18 bases between. This CDR3 contains 17 residues. Germline loops: CDR1 SGHNT, CDR2 YYREEE (reference sequence). CDR3 DNA: TGTGCCAGCAGCTCTGACAGGTACAAAGCCATGAACACTGAAGCTTTCTTT. Translated: CASSSDRYKAMNTEAFF.

The chain links TRBV7-2 to TRBJ1-5; D is uncertain. Germline CDR1 is SGHTA and CDR2 is FQGNSA. This CDR3 comprises 16 residues. Trimming left V 1 base short and J 2 bases short, with 12 bases between. CDR3 DNA: TGTGCCAGCAGCTTAGTATCGGCCGGGGGCAATCAGCCCCAGCATTTT. It encodes CASSLVSAGGNQPQHF.

The chain joins TRBV5-1 to TRBJ2-3; unclear D gene. Trimming shortened V by 7 bases and J by 6 bases, and 15 bases separated the two germline ends. Germline V gene lookup returns CDR1 SGHRS and CDR2 YFSETQ. CDR3 size: 13 residues. The CDR3 here is CASHRSPGDTQYF. CDR3 in DNA: TGCGCCAGCCACCGGAGCCCTGGGGATACGCAGTATTTT.

A word on this clone: Other DNA sequences in this sample translate to the same CDR3. This chain connects TRBV10-2 to TRBJ2-5; D is perhaps TRBD2 (5 bases). The germline gives CDR1 WSHSY, CDR2 SAAADI. The V and J ends lost 5 bases and 1 base respectively, with 11 bases between them. This CDR3 is 14 amino acids long. CDR3: CASSLAGTQETQYF. In DNA, the CDR3 is TGCGCCAGCAGTCTGGCGGGTACCCAAGAGACCCAGTACTTC.

The genes are TRBV19 and TRBJ1-5, with D perhaps matching TRBD1 (5 bases). Germline V lookup: CDR1 LNHDA, CDR2 SQIVND (reference sequence). This CDR3 is 13 amino acids long. Trimming cost V 5 bases and J 6 bases, with 11 bases left between them. The CDR3 is CASSDSGGQPQHF. CDR3 DNA sequence: TGTGCCAGTAGTGACAGCGGGGGTCAGCCCCAGCATTTT.

The chain is built from TRBV6-5 and TRBJ1-2; no firm D call. CDR3 size: 13 residues. Per the germline V gene, CDR1 is MNHEY and CDR2 is SVGAGI. V lost 0 bases, J lost 6 bases, and 8 bases lay in between. In DNA, the CDR3 is TGTGCCAGCAGTTACTCCACCAGTAATGGCTACACCTTC. This codes for CASSYSTSNGYTF.

V usage is TRBV4-2 and J usage is TRBJ1-2; D remains ambiguous. Trimming stripped 0 bases from V and 8 bases from J, with 19 bases between. Germline V CDR1 and CDR2: LGHNA, YNFKEQ. The CDR3 contains 16 residues. DNA for the CDR3: TGTGCCAGCAGCCAAGAAATGTTCCATGGAGGCCTGGGCTACACCTTC. This encodes CASSQEMFHGGLGYTF.